This T cell receptor beta chain was profiled in a study of T cell repertoires in cytomegalovirus infection. Study in general: Both CMV infection and a matching HLA type were indicated by public TCR beta signatures. Study-wide findings and caveats: The ex vivo response was dominated by HLA-C-restricted CMV-specific TCR beta clonotypes. Cumulated frequencies of public TCR beta families served to identify carriers of CMV plus the relevant HLA.

V dropped 0 bases and J dropped 2 bases, with 13 bases sitting between them. The germline gives CDR1 DFQATT, CDR2 SNEGSKA (reference sequence). The CDR3 spans 15 residues. Details on this clonotype: Antigen specificity is unknown.

Using its own MiXCR run on the reads, TCRdb lists one record per CDR3 protein. The data contain about 460,000 distinct CDR3 sequences, roughly 10% of them singletons. The sample comprised PBMCs. The origin of this receptor is a human donor in good health (CMV status not recorded). Some clones in this sample may be carry-over from other donors' samples. This chain uses TRBV20-1 with TRBJ1-2; a weak D match, TRBD1 (5 bases). CDR3: CSARDTGAQNYGYTF. The DNA of the CDR3 is TGCAGTGCTAGAGATACCGGGGCGCAAAACTATGGCTACACCTTC.